This entry lists 23 T cell receptor beta chains sequenced from one sample in a study of beta chain features in type 1 diabetes. Expressed TCRB transcripts were sequenced because the entire RNA isolate underwent reverse transcription. Sequencing was performed with immunoSEQ multiplex PCR; in TCRdb, only in-frame clones are kept and a portion is missing. Of roughly 45,000 clones in the sample, roughly 50% were seen once. The sequenced sample was stem cell memory CD4+ T cells from blood. The source of these receptors is a woman aged 25 to 45 in good health.

The chain combines TRBV6-1 with TRBJ2-3; D possibly corresponds to TRBD2 (6 bases). Trimming removed 1 base from V and 3 bases from J, with 14 bases in between. Germline V CDR1 and CDR2: MNHNS, SASEGT. The CDR3 has 16 residues. CDR3 amino acids: CASSEVLVAGTDTQYF. CDR3 nucleotides: TGTGCCAGCAGTGAAGTGTTAGTTGCGGGGACAGATACGCAGTATTTT.

This clone appeared once. The DNA of the CDR3 is TGTGCCAGCAGCTCCGCGGGACAGCAAGAGACCCAGTACTTC. This encodes CASSSAGQQETQYF. J is TRBJ2-5 and V is TRBV7-2; D is possibly TRBD1 (7 bases). Per the germline V gene, CDR1 is SGHTA and CDR2 is FQGNSA. The CDR3 runs to 14 residues. V shed 4 bases and J shed 2 bases, with 11 bases lying between them. The entire variable domain, with the rest obtained from reference TRBV7-2 and TRBJ2-5, is as follows: GAGVSQSPSNKVTEKGKDVELRCDPISGHTALYWYRQSLGQGLEFLIYFQGNSAPDKSGLPSDRFSAERTGGSVSTLTIQRTQQEDSAVYLCASSSAGQQETQYFGPGTRLLVL.

The chain links TRBV5-5 to TRBJ2-7; 9 bases map to TRBD1. The CDR3 extends over 15 amino acids. J was trimmed by 2 bases and V by 3 bases; bases with no gene match: 6. Per the germline V gene, CDR1 is SGHKS and CDR2 is YYEKEE (reference sequence). For the CDR3, the DNA is TGTGCCAGCAGCTCCCCTTGGACAGGGGCCTACGAGCAGTACTTC. Translating it yields CASSSPWTGAYEQYF. Full variable domain (outside the CDR3, taken from reference TRBV5-5 and TRBJ2-7): DAGVTQSPTHLIKTRGQQVTLRCSPISGHKSVSWYQQVLGQGPQFIFQYYEKEERGRGNFPDRFSARQFPNYSSELNVNALLLGDSALYLCASSSPWTGAYEQYFGPGTRLTVT.

The V gene is TRBV18, the J gene TRBJ2-4; 7 positions match TRBD2. The CDR3 loop spans 17 amino acids. Germline loops: CDR1 KGHSH, CDR2 LQKENI. V was pared by 2 bases and J by 2 bases, with 9 bases of the junction left unmatched. CDR3 coding DNA: TGTGCCAGCTCACCATACGGCGGGAGTATGACCAAAAACATTCAGTACTTC. Translated: CASSPYGGSMTKNIQYF. Variable domain in full (rest from reference TRBV18 and TRBJ2-4): NAGVMQNPRHLVRRRGQEARLRCSPMKGHSHVYWYRQLPEEGLKFMVYLQKENIIDESGMPKERFSAEFPKEGPSILRIQQVVRGDSAAYFCASSPYGGSMTKNIQYFGAGTRLSVL.

This clone was seen a few times. The V call is TRBV11-2, the J call TRBJ2-5; 7 bases are shared with TRBD2. There are 14 residues in the CDR3. J gave up 5 bases and V 6 bases, and 9 bases lay outside the gene matches. Germline V gene lookup returns CDR1 SGHAT and CDR2 FQNNGV. The CDR3 DNA sequence: TGTGCCAGCAGTCCACCCGGGACTAAGGAGACCCAGTACTTC. The encoded protein is CASSPPGTKETQYF.

This clone was counted a few times. The chain uses TRBV7-2 and TRBJ2-7; D might be TRBD1 (5 bases). Germline CDR1 reads SGHTA; CDR2 reads FQGNSA. V dropped 4 bases and J dropped 3 bases, with 16 bases sitting between them. The CDR3 loop spans 15 amino acids. The CDR3 protein is CASSWGLGAHYEQYF. The CDR3 DNA is TGTGCCAGCAGCTGGGGCCTCGGAGCCCACTACGAGCAGTACTTC.

The V and J genes are TRBV5-5 and TRBJ2-2, with D unclear. The V end lost 1 base, the J end lost 5 bases, and 12 bases lay between the germline ends. Germline loops: CDR1 SGHKS, CDR2 YYEKEE (reference sequence). The CDR3 runs to 15 residues. CDR3 coding DNA: TGTGCCAGCAGCTTGTCTAGTGTGGTAACCGGGGAGCTGTTTTTT. As protein: CASSLSSVVTGELFF.

This clone was seen a single time. The gene calls are TRBV7-3 and TRBJ2-7, with D unresolved. Germline CDR1 reads SGHTA; CDR2 reads FQGTGA. The CDR3 spans 14 residues. V gave up 4 bases and J gave up 0 bases, with 10 bases separating them. CDR3 amino acids: CASSSGSSSYEQYF. In DNA, the CDR3 is TGTGCCAGCAGCTCCGGGTCCTCCTCCTACGAGCAGTACTTC.

This chain joins TRBV28 and TRBJ1-2, with a tentative D call TRBD1 (6 bases). CDR1 and CDR2 from the germline V gene are MDHEN and SYDVKM. V was clipped by 2 bases and J by 6 bases, with 16 bases between them. This CDR3 has 15 residues. The CDR3 coding sequence is TGTGCCAGCAGTTTACCTTACAGGGTGCCCCATGGCTACACCTTC. It codes for CASSLPYRVPHGYTF.

This chain connects TRBV29-1 to TRBJ1-5; a possible D gene is TRBD1 (6 bases). Germline CDR1 reads SQVTM; CDR2 reads ANQGSEA. This CDR3 comprises 15 residues. Between the trimmed V and J ends, which lost 5 bases and 5 bases, there was a span of 19 bases. The CDR3 loop is CSVTMSGDIDQPQHF. CDR3 in DNA: TGCAGCGTTACTATGTCTGGGGACATCGATCAGCCCCAGCATTTT.

The rearrangement joins TRBV30 to TRBJ1-2; maybe TRBD1 (6 bases). V was shortened by 0 bases and J by 4 bases, with 12 bases between the two germline ends. The CDR3 is made up of 14 amino acids. Germline V gives CDR1 GTSNPN, CDR2 SVGIG (reference sequence). CDR3 sequence (DNA): TGTGCCTGGAGTGTACCCGGGACATTCTATGGCTACACCTTC. It translates to CAWSVPGTFYGYTF. Drawing the rest from reference TRBV30 and TRBJ1-2, the complete variable domain is SQTIHQWPATLVQPVGSPLSLECTVEGTSNPNLYWYRQAAGRGLQLLFYSVGIGQISSEVPQNLSASRPQDRQFILSSKKLLLSDSGFYLCAWSVPGTFYGYTFGSGTRLTVV.

The rearrangement links TRBV11-3 to TRBJ2-3; D gene ambiguous. CDR1 and CDR2 from the germline V gene are SGHNT and YENEEA. This CDR3 has 14 residues. Trimming shortened V by 1 base and J by 0 bases, and 5 bases separated the two germline ends. The CDR3 DNA sequence: TGTGCCAGCAGCTTAGGAGTCAGCACAGATACGCAGTATTTT. As protein: CASSLGVSTDTQYF.

This chain joins TRBV6-1 and TRBJ1-2, with 9 bases that match TRBD1. Trimming at V came to 6 bases and at J to 3 bases, leaving 5 bases not matched to a gene. The V gene's germline CDR1 is MNHNS and CDR2 SASEGT. The CDR3 spans 14 residues. The CDR3 spells CASRHRGQDYGYTF. CDR3 nucleotides: TGTGCCAGCAGGCACAGGGGGCAAGACTATGGCTACACCTTC.

This chain connects TRBV27 to TRBJ2-7; 7 nucleotides align to TRBD2. V shed 3 bases and J 4 bases; nucleotides not matched to a gene: 12. The CDR3 runs 16 residues. Germline V gene sequence: CDR1 MNHEY, CDR2 SMNVEV (reference sequence). The CDR3 DNA sequence: TGTGCCAGCAGTTTGGGGGACCCAGGACTAGTGTACGAGCAGTACTTC. Amino acid sequence: CASSLGDPGLVYEQYF.

This clone was observed a handful of times. V and J are TRBV5-1 and TRBJ2-3, with 10 bases that match TRBD2. This CDR3 contains 16 residues. Germline V lookup: CDR1 SGHRS, CDR2 YFSETQ. The junction had 8 bases not matched to a gene; V was cut back by 4 bases and J by 3 bases. The CDR3 nucleotides read TGCGCCAGCAGCGGACAGACTAGCGGGCGGACAGATACGCAGTATTTT. Protein: CASSGQTSGRTDTQYF.

V is TRBV2 and J is TRBJ2-2; no clear D gene. The germline V gene has CDR1 SNHLY and CDR2 FYNNEI. V was shortened by 2 bases and J by 0 bases, with 7 bases between the two germline ends. CDR3 size: 15 residues. The CDR3 nucleotides read TGTGCCAGCAGTGAACAGTACGCGAACACCGGGGAGCTGTTTTTT. Its protein is CASSEQYANTGELFF.

The chain employs TRBV19 and TRBJ2-3; D unresolved. The ends were cut back, 11 bases at V and 4 bases at J, with 10 bases in the middle. The CDR3 extends over 11 amino acids. CDR1 LNHDA and CDR2 SQIVND come from the germline V gene (reference sequence). This CDR3 reads CASGVADTQYF. CDR3 DNA: TGTGCCTCCGGAGTCGCAGATACGCAGTATTTT.

The gene calls are TRBV4-1 and TRBJ2-2, with D perhaps TRBD1 (5 bases). The CDR3 runs to 15 residues. Per germline, CDR1 MGHRA and CDR2 YSYEKL. Trimming removed 4 bases at V and 7 bases at J, with 16 bases between. CDR3 residues: CASSLRAALNGELFF. The CDR3 coding sequence is TGCGCCAGCAGCCTCAGGGCGGCGCTAAACGGGGAGCTGTTTTTT.

This clone was seen only a few times. V is TRBV5-1 and J is TRBJ2-5; maybe TRBD2 (6 bases). CDR1 is SGHRS and CDR2 is YFSETQ in the germline V gene. V lost 0 bases to trimming and J lost 1 base, with 13 bases between them. CDR3 length: 16 amino acids. The CDR3 spells CASSLAGVRAQETQYF. The CDR3 DNA sequence: TGCGCCAGCAGCTTGGCGGGAGTCAGGGCCCAAGAGACCCAGTACTTC.

This clone was detected a few times. This chain links TRBV29-1 with TRBJ2-1; 8 nucleotides match TRBD2. Germline V gene lookup returns CDR1 SQVTM and CDR2 ANQGSEA. The V and J ends lost 3 bases and 4 bases, in that order; junction bases with no gene match: 5. The CDR3 is 14 residues long. CDR3 bases: TGCAGCGTTGACCCAGCGGGAGTGTACAATGAGCAGTTCTTC. Protein sequence: CSVDPAGVYNEQFF.

This clone was recorded a few times. The genes are TRBV5-6 and TRBJ2-7; D perhaps matches TRBD2 (6 bases). The CDR3 is 17 amino acids. Trimming took 2 bases from V and 0 from J, leaving 18 bases between them. CDR1 SGHDT and CDR2 YYEEEE come from the germline V gene. The CDR3 region has the DNA TGTGCCAGCAGCTTAGCCGGGGACTTCCTTAGCTCCTACGAGCAGTACTTC. Its translation: CASSLAGDFLSSYEQYF.

The CDR3 here is CASSVPDDRGLNEQFF. The CDR3 DNA reads as TGTGCCAGCAGCGTACCGGACGACAGGGGGCTGAATGAGCAGTTCTTC. This chain joins TRBV9 and TRBJ2-1; 10 positions match TRBD1. With V trimmed by 1 base and J by 7 bases, 8 bases remained unmatched. CDR1 SGDLS and CDR2 YYNGEE come from the germline V gene. The CDR3 runs 16 residues.

This chain connects TRBV7-2 to TRBJ2-3, with 7 nucleotides matching TRBD2. CDR3 length equals 14 residues. Germline CDR1 reads SGHTA; CDR2 reads FQGNSA. After removal of 7 bases from V and 1 base from J, the junction contained 5 bases not matched to a gene. The CDR3 protein is CASTQLAGTDTQYF. The CDR3 bases are TGTGCCAGCACTCAGCTAGCGGGCACAGATACGCAGTATTTT.